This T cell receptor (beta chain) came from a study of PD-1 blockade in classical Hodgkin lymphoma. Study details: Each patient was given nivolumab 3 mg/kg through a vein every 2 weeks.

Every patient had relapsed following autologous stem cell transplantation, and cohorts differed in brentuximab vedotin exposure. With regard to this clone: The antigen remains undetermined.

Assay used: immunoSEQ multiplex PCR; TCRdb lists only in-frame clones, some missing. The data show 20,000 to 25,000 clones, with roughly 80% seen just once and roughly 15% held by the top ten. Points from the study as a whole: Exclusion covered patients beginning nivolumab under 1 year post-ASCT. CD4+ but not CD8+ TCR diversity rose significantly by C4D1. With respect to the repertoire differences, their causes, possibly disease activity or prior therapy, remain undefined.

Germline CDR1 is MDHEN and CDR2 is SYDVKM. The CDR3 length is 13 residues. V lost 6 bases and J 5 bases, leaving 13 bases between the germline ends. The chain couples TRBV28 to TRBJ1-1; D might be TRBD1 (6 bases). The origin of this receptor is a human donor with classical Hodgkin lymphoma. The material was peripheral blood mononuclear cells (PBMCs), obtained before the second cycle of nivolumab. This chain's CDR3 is CASSLGQSTEAFF. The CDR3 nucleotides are TGTGCCAGCAGCCTCGGACAGTCGACTGAAGCTTTCTTT.